This T cell receptor beta chain was profiled in a study of T cells in Graves' hyperthyroidism and ophthalmopathy. Amplified TCR beta CDR3 regions derived from RNA transcripts. TCR CDR3 underwent first-round RT-PCR with the HTBI primer set. TCRdb independently ran MiXCR on the multiplex PCR reads; one entry per CDR3 protein. The repertoire includes some 570,000 distinct CDR3 sequences, about a sixth of them detected once, and 15% to 20% sits in the top ten. Overall study results and limits: Ophthalmopathy onset followed model prediction by a median about six months.

Note on this clonotype: No antigen is known for it.

Germline-derived CDR1 and CDR2 are SEHNR and FQNEAQ (reference sequence). Unmatched junction bases numbered 17, after V lost 6 bases and J lost 0 bases. CDR3 length: 21 amino acids. The receptor's source is a woman younger than 30 with Graves' ophthalmopathy. Material for sequencing was blood. The chain links TRBV7-9 to TRBJ2-7; 16 nucleotides match TRBD2. The CDR3 reads CASRPPGLAGGTIKSSYEQYF. CDR3 nucleotides: TGTGCCAGCAGACCCCCGGGACTAGCGGGAGGGACTATTAAGAGCTCCTACGAGCAGTACTTC.